This T cell receptor beta chain appears in the sequencing data of a study of shared clonotypes between healthy human individuals. Clones were sequenced by immunoSEQ multiplex PCR, and TCRdb holds only the in-frame ones, with some missing. The sample consists of 1.5 million to 2.5 million clones, about 95% of them appearing once. Whole-study findings and limits: Relative to clonotypes present in all four donors, those not shared had lower generation probabilities.

The naive CD8 subset, CD45RO-negative cells positively selected for CCR7, excluded terminally differentiated effector memory CD45RA+ cells. The ends were cut back, 3 bases at V and 1 base at J, with 6 bases in the middle. The CDR3 has 14 amino acids. Germline V gives CDR1 SGHAT, CDR2 FQNNGV. A remark on this clone: Antigen specificity is unknown.

The source is a man aged 18 to 29 in good health. The J gene is TRBJ2-2, the V gene TRBV11-2; D is uncertain. The sample was naive CD8+ T cells sorted from blood. The CDR3 protein is CASSFEGNTGELFF. The CDR3, as DNA: TGTGCCAGCAGCTTCGAAGGGAACACCGGGGAGCTGTTTTTT.